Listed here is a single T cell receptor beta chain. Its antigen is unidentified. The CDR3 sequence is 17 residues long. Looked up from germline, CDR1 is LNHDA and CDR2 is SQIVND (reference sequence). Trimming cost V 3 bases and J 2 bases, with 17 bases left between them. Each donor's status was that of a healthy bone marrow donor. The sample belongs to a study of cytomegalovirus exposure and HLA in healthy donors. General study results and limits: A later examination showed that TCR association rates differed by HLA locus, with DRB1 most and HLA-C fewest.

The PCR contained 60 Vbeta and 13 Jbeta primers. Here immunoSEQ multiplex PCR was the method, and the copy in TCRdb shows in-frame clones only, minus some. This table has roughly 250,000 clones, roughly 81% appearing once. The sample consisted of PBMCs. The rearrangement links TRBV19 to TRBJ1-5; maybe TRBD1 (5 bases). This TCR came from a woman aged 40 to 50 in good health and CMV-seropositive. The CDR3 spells CASSIGRHRGGNQPQHF. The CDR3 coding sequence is TGTGCCAGTAGTATCGGGCGTCACCGGGGGGGCAATCAGCCCCAGCATTTT.